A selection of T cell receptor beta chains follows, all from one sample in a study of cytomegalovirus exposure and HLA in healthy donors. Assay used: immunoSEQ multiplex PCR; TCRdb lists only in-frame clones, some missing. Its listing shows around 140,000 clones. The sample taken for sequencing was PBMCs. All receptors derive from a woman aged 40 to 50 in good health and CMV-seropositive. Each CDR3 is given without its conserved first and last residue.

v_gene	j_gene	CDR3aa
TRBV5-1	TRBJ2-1	ASSPVTGVNEQF
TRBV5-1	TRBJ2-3	ASSLGTSRHTDTQY
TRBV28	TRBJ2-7	ANSDRGNPEQY
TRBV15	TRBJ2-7	ATSPGGVGQY
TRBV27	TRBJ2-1	ASSLRTGGHEQF
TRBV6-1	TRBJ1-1	ASSREGTEAF
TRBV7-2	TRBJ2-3	ASSLATGTSGQDTQY
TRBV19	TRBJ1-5	ASNPEKGDQPQH
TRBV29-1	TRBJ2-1	SVEGRTENNEQF
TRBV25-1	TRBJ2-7	ASSASDRGLYEQY
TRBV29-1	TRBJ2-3	SVGGDRGPDTQY
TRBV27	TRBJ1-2	ASSFNSNYGYT
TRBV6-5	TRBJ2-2	ASSQDRGLTGELF
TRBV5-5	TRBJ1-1	ASSLEPGVNTEAF
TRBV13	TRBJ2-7	ASSLGVGSYEQY
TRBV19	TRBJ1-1	ASSISYRGRAEAF
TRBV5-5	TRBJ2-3	ASSLPPGTGGADTQY
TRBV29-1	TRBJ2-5	SVRGASGRIVDGETQY
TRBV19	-	ASSSFWGQAAYEQY
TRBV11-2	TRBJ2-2	ASSSGTGGELF
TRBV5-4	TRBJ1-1	ASSLGQTKGGTEAF
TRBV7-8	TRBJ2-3	ASSLSRPPGHGDTQY
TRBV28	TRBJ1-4	ASSLGDRAEKLF
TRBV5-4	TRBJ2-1	ASSLEARGPSNEQF
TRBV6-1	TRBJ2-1	ASSENRVNEQF
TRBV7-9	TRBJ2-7	ASSLISYEQY
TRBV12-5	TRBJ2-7	ASGLVPASGRTSHEQY
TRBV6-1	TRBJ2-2	ASRTGGGELF
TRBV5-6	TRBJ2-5	ASRPLGAGVETQY
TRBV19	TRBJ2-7	ASSIGTSAVSSYEQY
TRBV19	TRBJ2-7	ASRDKSGSLYEQY
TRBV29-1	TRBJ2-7	SVEGQYEQY
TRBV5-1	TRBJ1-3	ASSLEGQASNTIY
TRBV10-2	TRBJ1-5	ASRDTGSLGQPQH
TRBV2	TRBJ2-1	ASRVAGTIDEQF
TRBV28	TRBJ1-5	ASSLSGTGKDQPQH
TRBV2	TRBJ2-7	ASTAGRGAYEQY
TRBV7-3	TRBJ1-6	ASSLKAGVGDSPLH
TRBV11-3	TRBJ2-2	ASSSVGDQLSRGNTGELF
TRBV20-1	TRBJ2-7	SAPGIYEQY
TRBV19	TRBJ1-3	ASSREGQGWRKIGNTIY
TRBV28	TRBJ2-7	ASSPLRVAGGQYEQY
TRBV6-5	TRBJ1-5	ASSRTGHSNQPQH
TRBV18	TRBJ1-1	ASSPRENTEAF
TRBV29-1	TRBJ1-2	SVVQSDRGADGYT
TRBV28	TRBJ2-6	ASRKDRASSGANVLT
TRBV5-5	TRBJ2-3	ASSLGETGGTDTQY
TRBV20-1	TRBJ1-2	SAREPQGYT
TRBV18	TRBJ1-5	ASSPGQGYQPQH
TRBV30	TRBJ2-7	AWSIISSGEQY
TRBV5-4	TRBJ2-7	ASSLDRSYEQY
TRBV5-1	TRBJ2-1	ASSLAEGRIYNEQF
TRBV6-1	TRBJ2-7	ASSEGPRYEQY
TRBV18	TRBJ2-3	ASSPGGLRTDTQY
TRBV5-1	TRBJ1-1	ASSLVPGTGMNTEAF
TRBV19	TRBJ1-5	ASSQGQPNQPQH